This TCR beta chain was observed in a study of blood T cell repertoires in COVID-19 (dated by TCRdb to the early 2020s). About the full investigation: Collaborator samples came from the United States, Italy and Spain and covered acute and convalescent phases of COVID-19. The material from the prospective study consisted of cDNA or gDNA derived from T cells, B-cell-depleted T cells, or PBMCs. The dataset comprised deeply sampled blood TCRbeta repertoires from subjects exposed to, actively infected with, or recovered from COVID-19. The repertoires were made available in a free public database intended to serve as a resource for research on the immune response to SARS-CoV-2. The samples were drawn from two sources: the first 160 participants of the ongoing ImmuneRACE study, and some 1,300 subjects contributed by 6 global collaborators. The sample metadata nearly always contained a de-identified subject ID, COVID-19 status, age in years and sex. HLA class I and class II types, where available, came from metadata supplied by the sample provider rather than from assay-based typing. Results the study describes overall, beyond this receptor: The amount of clinical and demographic metadata varied by source and participant and was provided uncurated.

Of note for this clone: The clone's antigen remains unknown. Base qualities were left out, and no much larger clone turns up one base away.

The CDR3 sequence holds 15 residues, the cysteine and phenylalanine included. Of all the DNA, just the CDR3 is kept, 45 bases in frame from base 1. CDR1 SEHNR and CDR2 FQNEAQ are derived from the germline V gene (reference sequence). Trimming costs V 5 bases and J 9 bases, and their ends lie 20 bases apart. The immunoSEQ Assay, a bias-controlled multiplex PCR, was used to amplify TCRbeta CDR3 regions from genomic DNA. Per the authors' processing: Nucleated cell counts per sample were estimated from amplification of reference gene primers within the assay. To quantify the absolute abundance of each unique TCRbeta CDR3 rearrangement, sequence reads were collapsed and filtered. For each sample, productive Simpson clonality was calculated as the square root of Simpson's diversity index across productive rearrangements. TCRdb carries this immuneACCESS record with in-frame sequences only. Its versions omit some clonotypes, under half of them owing to an unresolved V gene in the studies checked, with the rest unexplained. From that table come the V and J calls and clone size; the DNA was used to work out D and trimming. Recorded for this sample are about 200,000 clones; about 81% of them occurred a single time. The top ten hold under 8.5% of the sample.

One collaborating source in Seattle enrolled patients during active infection and followed them longitudinally through the course of disease. Each collaborating institution followed its own protocols to collect whole blood in K2EDTA tubes. Collaborator samples were shipped for TCRbeta analysis as frozen whole blood, isolated PBMCs, or DNA extracted from either sample type. The material sequenced was peripheral blood. The receptor comes from an elderly woman with COVID-19, enrolled during active disease. The chain uses TRBV7-9 and TRBJ2-1, with a weak D call of TRBD2 (6 bases match). The CDR3 in this case is CASSKMSGATGEQFF. In nucleotides, the sequence is TGTGCCAGCAGCAAGATGTCGGGAGCTACGGGTGAGCAGTTCTTC.